The 24 T cell receptor beta chains presented below share a single source sample, sequenced in a study of vaccination effects on CD4 cells after COVID-19. With roughly 10 days of culture completed, CD4+ T cells were isolated. The antigens of these receptors remain unknown. Data came from immunoSEQ multiplex PCR; TCRdb stores just in-frame clones and leaves some out. The profile covers tens of thousands of clones, with about 72% appearing a single time and around 25% taken by the ten largest. The source material was CD4+ T cells from PBMCs cultured without peptide, sampled before COVID-19 vaccination. The receptors were sampled from a human donor who had a prior SARS-CoV-2 infection.

The gene calls are TRBV6-6 and TRBJ2-3; weak D call: TRBD2 (5 bases). CDR1 and CDR2 (germline): MNHNY, SVGAGI (reference sequence). Between the trimmed V and J ends, which lost 6 bases and 3 bases, there was a span of 16 bases. This CDR3 is built from 15 residues. CDR3 sequence reads: CASSPWTDSTDTQYF. The CDR3 DNA follows: TGTGCCAGCAGCCCCTGGACTGATTCTACAGATACGCAGTATTTT.

This chain links TRBV19 with TRBJ2-5, with D unresolved. CDR3 length equals 12 residues. CDR1 LNHDA and CDR2 SQIVND come from the germline V gene (reference sequence). The germline V and J ends were trimmed by 5 bases and 4 bases, with 8 bases remaining between them. The CDR3 here is CASSGLGETQYF. CDR3 coding DNA: TGTGCCAGTAGTGGGTTGGGAGAGACCCAGTACTTC.

The chain is built from TRBV7-2 and TRBJ2-3; the match to TRBD2 covers 7 bases. Germline CDR1 and CDR2: SGHTA and FQGNSA. The CDR3 spans 15 residues. The junction had 7 bases not matched to a gene; V was cut back by 5 bases and J by 2 bases. The CDR3 reads CASSREREHTDTQYF. Written as DNA, the CDR3 is TGTGCCAGCAGCAGAGAGCGGGAACACACAGATACGCAGTATTTT.

The chain recombines TRBV4-3 with TRBJ2-3, with 11 bases matching TRBD2. The CDR3 covers 17 residues. The V segment lost 4 bases and the J segment 0 bases; nucleotides outside the gene matches: 6. Germline values: CDR1 LGHNA, CDR2 YSLEER. CDR3 region: CASSRIGTSGSTDTQYF. CDR3 nucleotide sequence: TGCGCCAGCAGCCGGATCGGGACTAGCGGTAGCACAGATACGCAGTATTTT.

The chain joins TRBV19 to TRBJ2-7, with D possibly matching TRBD2 (5 bases). The CDR3 loop spans 13 amino acids. Germline values: CDR1 LNHDA, CDR2 SQIVND (reference sequence). V dropped 7 bases and J dropped 2 bases, with 12 bases sitting between them. The CDR3 coding sequence is TGTGCCAGTAACAAAGACGGGACCTACGAGCAGTACTTC. Translated: CASNKDGTYEQYF. Full variable domain (missing parts from reference TRBV19 and TRBJ2-7): DGGITQSPKYLFRKEGQNVTLSCEQNLNHDAMYWYRQDPGQGLRLIYYSQIVNDFQKGDIAEGYSVSREKKESFPLTVTSAQKNPTAFYLCASNKDGTYEQYFGPGTRLTVT.

This chain connects TRBV5-1 to TRBJ2-3, with TRBD2 identical over 11 bases. With V trimmed by 0 bases and J by 2 bases, 8 bases remained unmatched. The CDR3 runs 18 residues. Looked up from germline, CDR1 is SGHRS and CDR2 is YFSETQ. This CDR3 reads CASSLGLAGRSNTDTQYF. In DNA form, the CDR3 reads TGCGCCAGCAGCTTGGGACTAGCGGGACGGTCCAACACAGATACGCAGTATTTT. Drawing the rest from reference TRBV5-1 and TRBJ2-3, the complete variable domain is KAGVTQTPRYLIKTRGQQVTLSCSPISGHRSVSWYQQTPGQGLQFLFEYFSETQRNKGNFPGRFSGRQFSNSRSEMNVSTLELGDSALYLCASSLGLAGRSNTDTQYFGPGTRLTVL.

This clone has just one count. CDR3 in amino acids: CASSLTATYEQYF. The CDR3 DNA reads as TGTGCCAGCAGCTTAACGGCAACCTACGAGCAGTACTTC. The chain employs TRBV5-6 and TRBJ2-7, with D unclear. The CDR3 length is 13 residues. Trimming removed 2 bases at V and 2 bases at J, with 8 bases between. The germline gives CDR1 SGHDT, CDR2 YYEEEE.

The CDR3 coding sequence is TGTGCCACCAGTGACAGCCGGGACAGGGGAAATACGCAGTATTTT. It encodes CATSDSRDRGNTQYF. The gene calls are TRBV24-1 and TRBJ2-3, with 10 bases identical to TRBD1. Germline CDR1 and CDR2: KGHDR and SFDVKD. J gave up 7 bases and V 4 bases, and 7 bases lay outside the gene matches. This CDR3 has 15 residues.

The rearrangement uses TRBV24-1 and TRBJ2-3; tentative D call: TRBD2 (5 bases). CDR1 is KGHDR, CDR2 SFDVKD, per germline. Trimming stripped 0 bases from V and 4 bases from J, with 13 bases between. The CDR3 totals 16 residues. The CDR3 loop is CATSDLRVTGADTQYF. The CDR3 DNA follows: TGTGCCACCAGTGATTTGAGGGTGACCGGGGCAGATACGCAGTATTTT.

This clone turned up a few times. J is TRBJ2-3 and V is TRBV11-2; D is undetermined. Germline V gene lookup returns CDR1 SGHAT and CDR2 FQNNGV. V was shortened by 5 bases and J by 2 bases, with 5 bases between the two germline ends. The CDR3 sequence is 12 residues long. The CDR3 is CASSPITDTQYF. CDR3 bases: TGTGCCAGCAGCCCGATCACAGATACGCAGTATTTT.

The chain links TRBV4-1 to TRBJ1-4; possibly TRBD1 for D (5 bases). V shed 2 bases and J shed 0 bases, with 16 bases lying between them. CDR1 and CDR2 (germline): MGHRA, YSYEKL. The CDR3 spans 18 residues. The CDR3 bases are TGCGCCAGCAGCCAATTTTATGTTGTACAGGCAACTAATGAAAAACTGTTTTTT. Translating gives CASSQFYVVQATNEKLFF.

This clone was counted a few times. The chain's CDR3 is CASSLGLAGGLEQFF. The CDR3 DNA reads TGTGCCAGCAGCCTCGGACTAGCGGGGGGGCTCGAGCAGTTCTTC. The rearrangement links TRBV11-2 to TRBJ2-1; 15 bases map to TRBD2. The germline CDR1 and CDR2 sequences are SGHAT and FQNNGV. This CDR3 is 15 amino acids long. Germline trimming cut 5 bases from V and 10 bases from J; bases unmatched to any gene: 6.

The chain joins TRBV6-5 to TRBJ2-6; D remains unclear. The CDR3 is 15 residues long. Trimming removed 6 bases at V and 0 bases at J, with 9 bases between. From germline, CDR1 is MNHEY and CDR2 SVGAGI. The CDR3 loop reads CASSLLSSGANVLTF. The CDR3 coding sequence is TGTGCCAGCAGCCTTTTGAGCTCTGGGGCCAACGTCCTGACTTTC.

The V and J genes are TRBV18 and TRBJ2-7; D is perhaps TRBD1 or TRBD2 (6 bases each). Germline CDR1 KGHSH, CDR2 LQKENI. The V end lost 4 bases, the J end lost 7 bases, and 23 bases lay between the germline ends. There are 16 residues in the CDR3. CDR3 sequence reads: CASSLGGVDRTGEQYF. The DNA for the CDR3 is TGTGCCAGCTCACTGGGGGGCGTCGACAGGACGGGTGAGCAGTACTTC.

Turning to this clone: This CDR3 is also generated by other DNA sequences in the sample. The chain carries TRBV18 and TRBJ1-5; D call uncertain. Deletions cut 3 bases from V and 2 bases from J, with 5 bases between. The CDR3 has 13 residues. Germline V gene data show CDR1 as KGHSH and CDR2 as LQKENI. CDR3 nucleotides: TGTGCCAGCTCACCCTCCGGCAATCAGCCCCAGCATTTT. Protein product: CASSPSGNQPQHF. The full variable domain, completed using reference TRBV18 and TRBJ1-5, is NAGVMQNPRHLVRRRGQEARLRCSPMKGHSHVYWYRQLPEEGLKFMVYLQKENIIDESGMPKERFSAEFPKEGPSILRIQQVVRGDSAAYFCASSPSGNQPQHFGDGTRLSIL.

The chain recombines TRBV6-1 with TRBJ1-5; maybe TRBD1 (6 bases). Per the germline V gene, CDR1 is MNHNS and CDR2 is SASEGT. The CDR3 totals 18 residues. V lost 4 bases and J 0 bases, leaving 19 bases between the germline ends. CDR3 DNA sequence: TGTGCCAGCAGTGTCAGGGACACAACGACGTATAGCAATCAGCCCCAGCATTTT. Amino acid sequence: CASSVRDTTTYSNQPQHF.

CDR3: CAWNHYTGYSYNEQFF. CDR3 DNA: TGTGCCTGGAACCACTACACAGGTTACTCCTACAATGAGCAGTTCTTC. The rearrangement uses TRBV30 and TRBJ2-1, with D perhaps TRBD1 (5 bases). CDR1 and CDR2 from the germline V gene are GTSNPN and SVGIG (reference sequence). The V gene lost 4 bases and the J gene lost 0 bases, with 16 bases spanning the gap. The CDR3 extends over 16 amino acids.

Only one count was recorded for this clone. The chain links TRBV11-2 to TRBJ2-4, with D perhaps given as TRBD1 or TRBD2 (5 bases each). This CDR3 has 18 amino acids. The germline V gene encodes CDR1 SGHAT and CDR2 FQNNGV. The germline V and J ends were trimmed by 5 bases and 1 base, with 21 bases remaining between them. Written as DNA, the CDR3 is TGTGCCAGCAGCCCATTCCTTAGGGACCCCAGGGCCAAAAACATTCAGTACTTC. It yields the protein CASSPFLRDPRAKNIQYF.

The table lists this clone with a count of one. This chain joins TRBV9 and TRBJ1-4; 7 bases map to TRBD1. Unmatched junction bases numbered 16, after V lost 3 bases and J lost 8 bases. Germline values: CDR1 SGDLS, CDR2 YYNGEE. The CDR3 runs 17 residues. CDR3 in DNA: TGTGCCAGCAGCGCCACCCCGGCCCTGACAGGGTGGGAAAAACTGTTTTTT. It yields the protein CASSATPALTGWEKLFF.

The V call is TRBV2, the J call TRBJ2-3; a weak D match, TRBD2 (6 bases). Germline loops: CDR1 SNHLY, CDR2 FYNNEI. V was pared by 4 bases and J by 2 bases, with 10 bases between. This CDR3 is 14 amino acids long. CDR3 nucleotide sequence: TGTGCCAGCAGTGGCGGGACTTTCACAGATACGCAGTATTTT. As protein: CASSGGTFTDTQYF.

V is TRBV12-5 and J is TRBJ2-1; possible D gene TRBD2, 6 bases. There are 13 residues in the CDR3. From germline, CDR1 is LGHNT and CDR2 FRNRAP. V lost 6 bases, J lost 9 bases, and 15 bases lay in between. This CDR3 is CASGLNLGGEQFF. DNA for the CDR3: TGTGCTAGTGGACTCAACCTGGGGGGTGAGCAGTTCTTC.

The rearrangement uses TRBV12-3 or TRBV12-4 and TRBJ1-1; D unclear. The V gene lost 6 bases and the J gene lost 4 bases, with 6 bases spanning the gap. The CDR3 has 11 amino acids. In DNA form, the CDR3 reads TGTGCCAGCAGCCAAATCACTGAAGCTTTCTTT. This translates into CASSQITEAFF.

This clone turned up a few times. J is TRBJ1-2 and V is TRBV5-4; 7 bases map to TRBD1. This CDR3 contains 16 residues. Unmatched junction bases numbered 16, after V lost 4 bases and J lost 7 bases. Germline V gives CDR1 SGHNT, CDR2 YYREEE (reference sequence). The CDR3 loop is CASSVDRDPALAGYTF. CDR3 nucleotide sequence: TGTGCCAGCAGCGTAGACAGGGATCCCGCGTTAGCTGGCTACACCTTC.

This clone was seen only a few times. V is TRBV19 and J is TRBJ1-1, with TRBD1 matching 9 bases. The CDR3 length is 20 residues. Trimming removed 4 bases from V and 0 bases from J; junction bases left unmatched: 18. Germline V gives CDR1 LNHDA, CDR2 SQIVND (reference sequence). The CDR3 sequence: CASSRIYTGTGWALNTEAFF. The CDR3 bases are TGTGCCAGTAGTAGGATCTACACCGGGACAGGGTGGGCGCTGAACACTGAAGCTTTCTTT.